The subject of this entry is one T cell receptor beta chain. What it binds is not known. The entry originates in a study of T cell repertoires in cytomegalovirus infection. From the reads, TCRdb called clonotypes with MiXCR, one entry per CDR3 protein. The profile shows approximately 470,000 distinct CDR3 sequences, roughly 46% of them singletons. The CDR3 is 13 residues long. Trimming pared 7 bases from V and 12 bases from J, leaving 20 bases between. Study-level results: The study found HLA-C-restricted CMV-specific TCR beta clonotypes dominating the ex vivo response.

Material: cultured PBMCs, obtained from culture after CMV antigen stimulation. This TCR was recovered from a human donor in good health (CMV status not recorded). Some clones in this sample may be carry-over from other donors' samples. V and J are TRBV12-3 or TRBV12-4 and TRBJ2-3; either TRBD1 or TRBD2 may fit D (5 bases each). The CDR3: CASTQWDLTAQYF. CDR3 nucleotide sequence: TGTGCCAGCACTCAGTGGGACCTTACTGCTCAGTATTTT.